The rows below give T cell receptor beta chains drawn from one sample of a study of OX40 agonist ivuxolimab in advanced cancers. Assay used: immunoSEQ multiplex PCR; TCRdb lists only in-frame clones, some missing. The sample records 50,000 to 65,000 clones, approximately 90% being singletons. This specimen was CD4+ or CD8+ T cells sorted from blood, taken in a trial of the OX40 agonist ivuxolimab. These receptors originate from an adult with an advanced solid tumor such as melanoma, head and neck, liver or kidney cancer. CDR3s leave out the opening cysteine and the closing phenylalanine or tryptophan. The order of the fields is V gene, J gene, CDR3 protein.

TRBV25-1	TRBJ1-2	ASSFAGGGYT
TRBV2	TRBJ2-3	ASLSSLSTDTQY
TRBV7-9	TRBJ2-3	ASSSTWTGVSTDTQY
TRBV27	TRBJ2-7	ASSLTPTYEQY
TRBV7-9	TRBJ1-2	ASSHGQYYDYT
TRBV19	TRBJ2-3	ASSIQDAQY
TRBV5-1	TRBJ2-1	ASSHEEGYSYNEQF
TRBV5-6	TRBJ2-1	ASSFLENEQF
TRBV7-2	TRBJ2-1	ASSSSFYNEQF
TRBV5-8	TRBJ1-1	ASSLAEAF
TRBV19	TRBJ2-3	ASTLSGRSSTDTQY
TRBV5-6	TRBJ2-1	ASRSAPGLVSYNEQF
TRBV7-9	TRBJ1-4	ASSLGGQGNEKLF
TRBV11-2	TRBJ1-5	ASSLVVMGRQSNQPQH
TRBV27	TRBJ2-2	ARGGTGELF
TRBV4-3	TRBJ2-7	ASSPRPGTGNEQY
TRBV4-1	TRBJ1-3	ASSQDRRAGNTIY
TRBV4-3	TRBJ1-2	ASSHETGTGVYGYT
TRBV27	TRBJ2-2	ASSLSWGGSTGELF
TRBV27	TRBJ2-7	ASKREAEQY
TRBV19	TRBJ2-2	ASSIVGRTGELF
TRBV27	TRBJ2-2	ASSHNTGELF
TRBV5-8	TRBJ1-4	ASSLAGNEKLF
TRBV9	TRBJ1-2	ASSVAGTGFYGYT
TRBV2	TRBJ2-1	ASSEEQRAYNEQF
TRBV5-8	-	ASSLPGRLAGTYEQY
TRBV7-9	TRBJ2-1	ASSLDTAGGYNEQF
TRBV28	TRBJ2-1	ASSTLTSDEGGYNEQF
TRBV7-6	TRBJ2-1	ASSPGLTSGTNEQF
TRBV27	TRBJ1-5	ASSFRGNQPQH
TRBV13	TRBJ1-4	ASSPISPDEKLF
TRBV6-6	TRBJ2-2	ALGYGTGELF
TRBV7-9	TRBJ2-7	ASSLEEVSSYEQY
TRBV7-8	TRBJ2-7	ASSLGTTYEQY
TRBV13	TRBJ2-3	ASSSRGDTDTQY
TRBV4-1	TRBJ2-3	ASSQVTTTDTQY
TRBV28	TRBJ2-7	ASSLLAHGNEQY
TRBV4-3	TRBJ2-1	ASSHLDYNEQF
TRBV7-6	TRBJ1-6	ASSPGVANSPLH
TRBV6-1	TRBJ2-4	ASSEVGLLAKNIQY
TRBV29-1	TRBJ1-1	SVLGTDLSETEAF
TRBV6-5	TRBJ2-3	ASSYLYGGGPDTQY
TRBV6-5	TRBJ2-7	ASSYEQKYEQY
TRBV7-2	TRBJ2-7	ASSFPGTRYEQY
TRBV6-5	TRBJ2-2	ASLRQGDTGELF
TRBV30	TRBJ2-5	AWTREDQETQY
TRBV11-2	TRBJ1-2	ASSLGYGGDNYGYT
TRBV11-2	TRBJ1-2	ASSSDRGYGYT
TRBV5-6	TRBJ2-3	ASSSTTLSADTQY
TRBV19	TRBJ2-7	ASSLGTASYEQY
TRBV19	TRBJ2-2	ASSIGSTGELF
TRBV4-3	TRBJ2-2	ASSQNGQGLYTGELF
TRBV15	TRBJ1-1	ATSRDLRINTEAF